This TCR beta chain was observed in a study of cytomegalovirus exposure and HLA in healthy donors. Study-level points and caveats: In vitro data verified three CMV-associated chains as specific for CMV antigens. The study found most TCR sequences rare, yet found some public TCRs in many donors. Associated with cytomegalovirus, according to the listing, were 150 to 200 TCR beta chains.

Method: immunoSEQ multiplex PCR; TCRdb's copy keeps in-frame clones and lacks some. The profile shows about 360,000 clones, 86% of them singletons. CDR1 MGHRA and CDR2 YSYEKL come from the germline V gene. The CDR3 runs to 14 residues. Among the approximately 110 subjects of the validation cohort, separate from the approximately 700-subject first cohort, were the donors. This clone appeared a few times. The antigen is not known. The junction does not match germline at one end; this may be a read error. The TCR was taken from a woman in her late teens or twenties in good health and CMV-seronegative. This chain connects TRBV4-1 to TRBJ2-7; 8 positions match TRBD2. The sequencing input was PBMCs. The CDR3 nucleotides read TGTGCCAGCAGCCCTCGGGAGGGCACCTACGAGCAGTACTTC. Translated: CASSPREGTYEQYF.